This T cell receptor (beta chain) is drawn from a study of beta chain features in type 1 diabetes. Study-wide results and caveats: The question left open here concerned HLA type influencing TCRB rearrangement. Compared with healthy donors, patients appeared to share more similar naive, central memory and regulatory TCRB repertoires.

All sorted populations exceeded 95% purity. This clone was detected once. Antigen: not known. The isolated RNA, all of it, was reverse transcribed, so expressed TCRB transcripts were what got sequenced. The data were produced by immunoSEQ multiplex PCR, yet TCRdb's version contains in-frame clones alone and is incomplete. Of about 410,000 clones in the sample, approximately 13% were seen once. The germline V and J ends were trimmed by 3 bases and 5 bases, with 13 bases remaining between them. The CDR3 has 14 residues. Germline CDR1 MDHEN, CDR2 SYDVKM. The sample consisted of naive CD4+ T cells from blood. The chain uses TRBV28 and TRBJ1-2; a possible D gene is TRBD1 (6 bases). This receptor was identified in a young man in good health. The CDR3 coding sequence is TGTGCCAGCAGTTTGACAGGAGACTTTTATGGCTACACCTTC. Its protein is CASSLTGDFYGYTF.